This TCR beta chain was sequenced during a study of T cells in localized non-small cell lung cancer. General study findings and limits: Longer overall survival associated with higher blood T cell density; shorter survival with higher adjacent-lung clonality. Of the top 100 tumor clones, median roughly 53 were in adjacent lung, approximately 29 among its top 100. It remains possible that heterogeneity exists, since only one tumor region was sequenced.

Details on this clone: The antigen is undetermined.

Some clones are missing from TCRdb's copy, which holds only in-frame ones; the method was immunoSEQ multiplex PCR. The sample contains some 64,000 clones, about four fifths of which appear only once. CDR3 length equals 15 residues. The germline V and J ends were trimmed by 6 bases and 0 bases, with 15 bases remaining between them. Germline V gives CDR1 SNHLY, CDR2 FYNNEI. The V call is TRBV2, the J call TRBJ2-7, with D uncertain. Here the sequenced sample was PBMCs, taken before any cancer treatment. The TCR sequence derives from a man aged 40 to 69 with stage II lung adenocarcinoma. The CDR3, as DNA: TGTGCCAGCAGGAGGTGGCAGGAGAGCTCCTACGAGCAGTACTTC. Translating it yields CASRRWQESSYEQYF.